The 19 T cell receptor beta chains presented below share a single source sample, sequenced in a study of blood T cell repertoires in COVID-19. Repertoires were generated with immunoSEQ multiplex PCR, while TCRdb's copy carries only in-frame clones and drops some. The data show roughly 440,000 clones, around 89% seen once. Input material: peripheral blood. All receptors derive from a woman between 50 and 59 years old with COVID-19, enrolled during active disease.

V gene TRBV10-1 combines with J gene TRBJ1-3; D remains ambiguous. The CDR3 contains 11 residues. Deletions cut 0 bases from V and 16 bases from J, with 10 bases between. Germline values: CDR1 WNHNN, CDR2 SYGVQD (reference sequence). The CDR3 DNA is TGCGCCAGCAGTGAGTCGTCGGTTATTTATTTT. Translated: CASSESSVIYF.

The CDR3 sequence: CAWGGGPREQYF. The CDR3 DNA follows: TGTGCCTGGGGCGGGGGGCCGAGGGAGCAGTACTTC. The rearrangement uses TRBV30 and TRBJ2-7; 8 positions match TRBD2. V shed 5 bases and J 7 bases; nucleotides not matched to a gene: 7. The germline CDR1 and CDR2 sequences are GTSNPN and SVGIG (reference sequence). CDR3 length equals 12 residues.

The gene calls are TRBV6-2 or TRBV6-3 and TRBJ1-2, with D perhaps TRBD1 (5 bases). The CDR3 sequence is 16 residues long. Trimming shortened V by 2 bases and J by 6 bases, and 19 bases separated the two germline ends. The germline gives CDR1 MNHEY, CDR2 SVGEGT. CDR3 protein: CASSYGGGTGRDGYTF. The CDR3 region has the DNA TGTGCCAGCAGTTACGGGGGAGGAACCGGCCGAGATGGCTACACCTTC.

The chain uses TRBV7-9 and TRBJ2-3; 11 bases line up with TRBD1. In germline, CDR1 is SEHNR, CDR2 FQNEAQ (reference sequence). The CDR3 sequence is 16 residues long. V gave up 5 bases and J gave up 2 bases; unmatched junction bases: 6. This chain's CDR3 is CASSPWDRGTTDTQYF. As DNA, the CDR3 is TGTGCCAGCAGCCCCTGGGACAGGGGGACCACAGATACGCAGTATTTT.

The chain carries TRBV19 and TRBJ2-3, with D unresolved. Trimming pared 6 bases from V and 1 base from J, leaving 17 bases between. This CDR3 spans 16 amino acids. Per germline, CDR1 LNHDA and CDR2 SQIVND (reference sequence). The chain's CDR3 is CASRPFLAAGTDTQYF. The DNA of the CDR3 is TGTGCCAGTAGGCCCTTTTTAGCAGCCGGCACAGATACGCAGTATTTT.

This chain links TRBV30 with TRBJ1-2; D possibly corresponds to TRBD1 (6 bases). Germline assignment: CDR1 GTSNPN and CDR2 SVGIG (reference sequence). The CDR3 runs 13 residues. Between the trimmed V and J ends, which lost 6 bases and 0 bases, there was a span of 11 bases. The chain's CDR3 is CACNRDPNYGYTF. As DNA, the CDR3 is TGTGCCTGCAACAGGGACCCTAACTATGGCTACACCTTC.

The genes are TRBV4-1 and TRBJ1-2; no reliable D call. The V end was cut by 0 bases, the J end by 3 bases, with 14 bases between. Germline values: CDR1 MGHRA, CDR2 YSYEKL. This CDR3 comprises 16 residues. The CDR3 DNA reads as TGCGCCAGCAGCCAAGACGGTGGAGGGTTGGACTATGGCTACACCTTC. Its translation is CASSQDGGGLDYGYTF.

V usage is TRBV30 and J usage is TRBJ2-5, with 8 bases lining up with TRBD2. The V gene's germline CDR1 is GTSNPN and CDR2 SVGIG (reference sequence). Germline trimming cut 0 bases from V and 2 bases from J; bases unmatched to any gene: 11. This CDR3 has 17 residues. The CDR3 sequence is CAWSVLPRGGRQETQYF. In DNA form, the CDR3 reads TGTGCCTGGAGTGTACTCCCTCGCGGGGGGCGTCAAGAGACCCAGTACTTC.

The chain recombines TRBV13 with TRBJ1-1; the D gene is possibly TRBD1 (5 bases). Trimming removed 5 bases at V and 2 bases at J, with 15 bases between. The germline V gene encodes CDR1 PRHDT and CDR2 FYEKMQ (reference sequence). The CDR3 is made up of 15 amino acids. The CDR3 bases are TGTGCCAGCAGCCCCAACGGGGGGGTCAACACTGAAGCTTTCTTT. This sequence encodes CASSPNGGVNTEAFF.

On this clone itself: At one boundary the junction diverges from the germline segment, which might be a read error. The V call is TRBV24-1, the J call TRBJ2-7, with D perhaps matching TRBD1 (6 bases). Germline V gives CDR1 KGHDR, CDR2 SFDVKD. The CDR3 runs to 17 residues. CDR3 coding DNA: TGTGCCACCAGTGAACCCATGACAGGAGAAGACTCCTGCGAGCAGTACTTC. It translates to CATSEPMTGEDSCEQYF.

The chain couples TRBV6-1 to TRBJ1-4; D not resolved. CDR1 is MNHNS and CDR2 is SASEGT in the germline V gene. The CDR3 has 15 amino acids. Trimming shortened V by 0 bases and J by 4 bases, and 9 bases separated the two germline ends. In DNA form, the CDR3 reads TGTGCCAGCAGTGAAGCGGCCGGGGTTAATGAAAAACTGTTTTTT. Protein product: CASSEAAGVNEKLFF.

V usage is TRBV23-1 and J usage is TRBJ2-7; a possible D gene is TRBD1 (5 bases). TRBV23-1 is marked as an open reading frame, function uncertain. With 6 bases removed from V and 3 bases from J, the gap between germline ends came to 12 bases. The CDR3 totals 13 residues. CDR3 loop: CASSHDSFYEQYF. The CDR3 region has the DNA TGCGCCAGCAGCCACGACAGTTTCTACGAGCAGTACTTC.

The J gene is TRBJ1-1, the V gene TRBV19, with 7 bases identical to TRBD1. V trimming: 4 bases; J trimming: 1 base; junction bases outside the gene matches: 3. CDR3 length: 14 amino acids. Germline lookup yields CDR1 LNHDA and CDR2 SQIVND (reference sequence). CDR3 loop: CASSNRGWNTEAFF. CDR3 DNA sequence: TGTGCCAGTAGTAACAGGGGTTGGAACACTGAAGCTTTCTTT.

The CDR3 protein is CASREQGEGYGYTF. The CDR3, as DNA: TGTGCCAGCAGGGAACAGGGGGAAGGGTATGGCTACACCTTC. This chain joins TRBV2 and TRBJ1-2; TRBD1 matches at 8 bases. CDR1 is SNHLY, CDR2 FYNNEI, per germline. This CDR3 contains 14 residues. The J segment lost 5 bases and the V segment lost 6 bases, leaving 8 bases of the junction unmatched.

The rearrangement joins TRBV18 to TRBJ2-3; D unclear. Germline V gene data show CDR1 as KGHSH and CDR2 as LQKENI. The CDR3 extends over 13 amino acids. V was trimmed by 2 bases and J by 7 bases, leaving 10 bases between them. CDR3 protein: CASSPGQANTQYF. The CDR3 DNA sequence: TGTGCCAGCTCACCAGGGCAGGCGAATACGCAGTATTTT.

In nucleotides, the CDR3 is TGCGCCAGCAGCCGACACCGCTACAATGAGCAGTTCTTC. Its translation: CASSRHRYNEQFF. This chain joins TRBV10-2 and TRBJ2-1; D not certain. The CDR3 is 13 residues long. In germline, CDR1 is WSHSY, CDR2 SAAADI. V dropped 6 bases and J dropped 3 bases, with 9 bases sitting between them.

This clone was observed a handful of times. V gene TRBV6-1 combines with J gene TRBJ1-5; no definite D call. Germline CDR1 is MNHNS and CDR2 is SASEGT. Trimming removed 1 base from V and 5 bases from J, with 6 bases in between. The CDR3 runs 13 residues. CDR3: CASSEERYQPQHF. CDR3 sequence (DNA): TGTGCCAGCAGTGAAGAGAGATATCAGCCCCAGCATTTT.

The chain carries TRBV19 and TRBJ2-7; 10 bases agree with TRBD1. With 5 bases clipped from V and 6 bases from J, the junction kept 10 bases outside the gene matches. Germline V gene lookup returns CDR1 LNHDA and CDR2 SQIVND (reference sequence). The CDR3 loop spans 15 amino acids. As DNA, the CDR3 is TGTGCCAGTAGTTCCCCGGGACAGGGGAGTTCCGAGCAGTACTTC. Translating gives CASSSPGQGSSEQYF.

The genes are TRBV4-1 and TRBJ1-2, with D uncertain. The length of the CDR3 is 17 residues. The V and J ends lost 3 bases and 0 bases respectively, with 17 bases between them. CDR1 and CDR2 (germline): MGHRA, YSYEKL. The DNA for the CDR3 is TGCGCCAGCAGCCACCAAATGGCAGGCACAGCTAACTATGGCTACACCTTC. Translating it yields CASSHQMAGTANYGYTF.